The 9 T cell receptor beta chains below all came from one sample that was sequenced in a study of blood T cell repertoires in COVID-19. Assay used: immunoSEQ multiplex PCR; TCRdb lists only in-frame clones, some missing. The top ten clones hold approximately 7% of a sample with about 120,000 clones, almost 85% of them seen once. The sample comprised peripheral blood. The receptors here all came from a man between 65 and 85 years old with active or convalescent COVID-19.

The chain is built from TRBV21-1 and TRBJ1-4; no DNA check was done on the table's D call, TRBD1. TRBV21-1 is given as a pseudogene. The CDR3 sequence is 18 residues long. The CDR3 protein is CASSNLRQGIATNEKLFF. The CDR3 DNA reads TGTGCCAGCAGCAACCTCCGGCAGGGGATAGCAACTAATGAAAAACTGTTTTTT.

The rearrangement joins TRBV11-2 to TRBJ2-7, with D perhaps matching TRBD1 (6 bases). Trimming removed 2 bases at V and 6 bases at J, with 14 bases between. The CDR3 runs to 14 residues. The germline V gene has CDR1 SGHAT and CDR2 FQNNGV. The CDR3 reads CASSLSGALGEQYF. In DNA form, the CDR3 reads TGTGCCAGCAGCTTATCAGGGGCTTTGGGCGAGCAGTACTTC.

The V gene is TRBV7-2, the J gene TRBJ2-5, with D possibly being TRBD2 (5 bases). There are 14 residues in the CDR3. V was clipped by 7 bases and J by 3 bases, with 15 bases between them. The germline V gene encodes CDR1 SGHTA and CDR2 FQGNSA. The chain's CDR3 is CASNLSPREETQYF. Written as DNA, the CDR3 is TGTGCCAGCAACCTATCGCCGAGGGAAGAGACCCAGTACTTC.

The chain is built from TRBV28 and TRBJ2-4; TRBD2 agrees at 8 bases. Looked up from germline, CDR1 is MDHEN and CDR2 is SYDVKM. With V trimmed by 5 bases and J by 8 bases, 5 bases remained unmatched. This CDR3 is 13 amino acids long. CDR3 nucleotide sequence: TGTGCCAGCAGTCGCGCCGGGGGGGACATTCAGTACTTC. Residues: CASSRAGGDIQYF.

The chain is built from TRBV28 and TRBJ2-7; 10 nucleotides match TRBD1. V lost 6 bases, J lost 0 bases, and 8 bases stayed unmatched. The germline gives CDR1 MDHEN, CDR2 SYDVKM. The CDR3 sequence is 16 residues long. CDR3 loop: CASSLGGTGVSYEQYF. For the CDR3, the DNA is TGTGCCAGCAGCCTCGGAGGGACAGGGGTCTCCTACGAGCAGTACTTC. The complete variable domain, with remaining parts taken from reference TRBV28 and TRBJ2-7, reads DVKVTQSSRYLVKRTGEKVFLECVQDMDHENMFWYRQDPGLGLRLIYFSYDVKMKEKGDIPEGYSVSREKKERFSLILESASTNQTSMYLCASSLGGTGVSYEQYFGPGTRLTVT.

The chain links TRBV27 to TRBJ2-3; D might be TRBD2 (6 bases). Germline CDR1 and CDR2: MNHEY and SMNVEV (reference sequence). V lost 5 bases to trimming and J lost 6 bases, with 15 bases between them. This CDR3 is 14 amino acids long. The chain's CDR3 is CASSLRDSSDTQYF. In DNA form, the CDR3 reads TGTGCCAGCAGTCTCCGGGACTCGAGCGATACGCAGTATTTT.

The chain has TRBV4-2 and TRBJ2-1; 10 nucleotides line up with TRBD2. J lost 5 bases, V lost 0 bases, and 4 bases had no gene match. Per the germline V gene, CDR1 is LGHNA and CDR2 is YNFKEQ. The CDR3 runs 16 residues. The CDR3 is CASSQDVLAGDNEQFF. CDR3 nucleotides: TGTGCCAGCAGCCAAGATGTCCTAGCGGGAGACAATGAGCAGTTCTTC.

This clone turned up a few times. The chain combines TRBV7-2 with TRBJ1-5; D gene unclear. V was clipped by 9 bases and J by 0 bases, with 12 bases between them. The V gene's germline CDR1 is SGHTA and CDR2 FQGNSA. CDR3 length: 14 residues. The CDR3 region is CASAGKTSNQPQHF. The CDR3 nucleotides read TGTGCCAGTGCGGGCAAGACTAGCAATCAGCCCCAGCATTTT.

This chain connects TRBV7-9 to TRBJ1-1, with D maybe TRBD1 (6 bases). CDR1 is SEHNR and CDR2 is FQNEAQ in the germline V gene (reference sequence). This CDR3 has 14 amino acids. The V end lost 4 bases, the J end lost 1 base, and 10 bases lay between the germline ends. CDR3 DNA: TGTGCCAGCAGCTCCGTACAGGGGAACACTGAAGCTTTCTTT. Its translation: CASSSVQGNTEAFF. The entire variable domain, with the rest obtained from reference TRBV7-9 and TRBJ1-1, is as follows: DTGVSQNPRHKITKRGQNVTFRCDPISEHNRLYWYRQTLGQGPEFLTYFQNEAQLEKSRLLSDRFSAERPKGSFSTLEIQRTEQGDSAMYLCASSSVQGNTEAFFGQGTRLTVV.